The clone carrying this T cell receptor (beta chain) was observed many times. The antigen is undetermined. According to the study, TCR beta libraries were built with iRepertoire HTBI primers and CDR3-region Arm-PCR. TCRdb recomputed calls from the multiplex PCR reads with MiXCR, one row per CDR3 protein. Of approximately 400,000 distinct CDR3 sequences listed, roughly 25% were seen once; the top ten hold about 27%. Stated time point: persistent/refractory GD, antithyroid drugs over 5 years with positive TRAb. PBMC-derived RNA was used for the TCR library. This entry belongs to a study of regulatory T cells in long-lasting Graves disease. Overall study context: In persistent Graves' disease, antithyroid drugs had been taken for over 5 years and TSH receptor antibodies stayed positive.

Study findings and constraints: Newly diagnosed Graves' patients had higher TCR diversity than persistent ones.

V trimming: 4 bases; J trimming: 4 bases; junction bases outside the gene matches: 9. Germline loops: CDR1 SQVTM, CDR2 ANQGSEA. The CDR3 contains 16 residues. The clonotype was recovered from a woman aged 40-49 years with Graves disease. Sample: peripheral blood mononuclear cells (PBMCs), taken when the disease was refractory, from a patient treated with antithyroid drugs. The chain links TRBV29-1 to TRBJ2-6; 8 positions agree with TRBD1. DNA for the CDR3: TGCAGCGTTGCCAGGGGGCCAGCCGAGGGGGCCAACGTCCTGACTTTC. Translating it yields CSVARGPAEGANVLTF. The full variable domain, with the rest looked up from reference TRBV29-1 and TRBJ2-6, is SAVISQKPSRDICQRGTSLTIQCQVDSQVTMMFWYRQQPGQSLTLIATANQGSEATYESGFVIDKFPISRPNLTFSTLTVSNMSPEDSSIYLCSVARGPAEGANVLTFGAGSRLTVL.